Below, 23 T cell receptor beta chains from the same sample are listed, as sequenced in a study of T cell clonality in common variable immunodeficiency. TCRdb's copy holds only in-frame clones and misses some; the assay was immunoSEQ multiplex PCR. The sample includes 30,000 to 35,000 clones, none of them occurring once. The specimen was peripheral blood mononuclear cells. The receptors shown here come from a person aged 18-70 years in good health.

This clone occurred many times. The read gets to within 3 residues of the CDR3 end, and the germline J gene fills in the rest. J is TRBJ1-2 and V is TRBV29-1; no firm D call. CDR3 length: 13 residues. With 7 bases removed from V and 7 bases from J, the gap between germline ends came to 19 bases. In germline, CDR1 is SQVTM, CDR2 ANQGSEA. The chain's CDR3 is CSATQQDSSGYTF. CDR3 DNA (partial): TGCAGCGCAACACAACAAGACTCAAGTGGC.

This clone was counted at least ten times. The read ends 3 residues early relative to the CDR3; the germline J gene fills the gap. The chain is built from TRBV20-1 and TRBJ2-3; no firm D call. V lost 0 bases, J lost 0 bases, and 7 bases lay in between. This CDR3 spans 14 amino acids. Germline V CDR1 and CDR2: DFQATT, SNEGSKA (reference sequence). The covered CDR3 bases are TGCAGTGCTAGAGACTACCTTAGCACAGATACG. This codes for CSARDYLSTDT. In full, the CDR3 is CSARDYLSTDTQYF.

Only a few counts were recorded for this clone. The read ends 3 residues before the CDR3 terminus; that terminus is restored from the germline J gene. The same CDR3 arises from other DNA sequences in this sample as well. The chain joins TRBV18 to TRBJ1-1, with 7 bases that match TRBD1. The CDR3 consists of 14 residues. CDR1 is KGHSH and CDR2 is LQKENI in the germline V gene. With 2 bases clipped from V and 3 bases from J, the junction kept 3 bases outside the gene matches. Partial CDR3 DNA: TGTGCCAGCTCACCAGGGACAGAGCACACTGAA. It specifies CASSPGTEHTE. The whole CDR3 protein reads CASSPGTEHTEAFF.

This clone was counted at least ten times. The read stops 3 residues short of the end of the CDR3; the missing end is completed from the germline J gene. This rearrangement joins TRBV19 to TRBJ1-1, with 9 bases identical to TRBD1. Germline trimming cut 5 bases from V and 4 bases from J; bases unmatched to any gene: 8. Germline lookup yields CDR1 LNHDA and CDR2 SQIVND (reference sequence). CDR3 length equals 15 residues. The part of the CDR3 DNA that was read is TGTGCCAGTAGTGTCACAGGGGGCGCCGGCACTGAA. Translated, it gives CASSVTGGAGTE. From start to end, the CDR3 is CASSVTGGAGTEAFF.

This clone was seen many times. The CDR3 DNA, read in part, is TGCGCCAGCAGCAGAGTACAGGGTGCAGATACG. Protein sequence: CASSRVQGADT. The whole CDR3 protein is CASSRVQGADTQYF. This chain connects TRBV5-1 to TRBJ2-3, with a tentative D call TRBD1 (6 bases). The CDR3 goes on 3 residues after the read ends, and that part is filled in from the germline J gene. Trimming left V 4 bases short and J 4 bases short, with 13 bases between. Germline values: CDR1 SGHRS, CDR2 YFSETQ. This CDR3 has 14 amino acids.

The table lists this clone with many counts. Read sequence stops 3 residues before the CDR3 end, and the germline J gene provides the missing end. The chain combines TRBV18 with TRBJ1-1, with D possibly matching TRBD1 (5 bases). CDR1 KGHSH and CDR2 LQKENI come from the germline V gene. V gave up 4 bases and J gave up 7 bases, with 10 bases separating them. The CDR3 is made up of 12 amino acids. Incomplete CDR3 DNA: TGTGCCAGCTCACTCGTAGACAGTGAA. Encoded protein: CASSLVDSE. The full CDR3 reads CASSLVDSEAFF. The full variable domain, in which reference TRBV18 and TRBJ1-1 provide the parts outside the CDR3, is NAGVMQNPRHLVRRRGQEARLRCSPMKGHSHVYWYRQLPEEGLKFMVYLQKENIIDESGMPKERFSAEFPKEGPSILRIQQVVRGDSAAYFCASSLVDSEAFFGQGTRLTVV.

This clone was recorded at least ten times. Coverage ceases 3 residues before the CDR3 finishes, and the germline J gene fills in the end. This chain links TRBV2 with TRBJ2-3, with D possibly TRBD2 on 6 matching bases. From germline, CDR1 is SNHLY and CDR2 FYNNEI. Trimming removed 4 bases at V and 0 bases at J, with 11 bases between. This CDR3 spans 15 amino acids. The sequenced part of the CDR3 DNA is TGTGCCAGCAGTGGGCTAGCGACTAGCACAGATACG. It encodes CASSGLATSTDT. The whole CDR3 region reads CASSGLATSTDTQYF.

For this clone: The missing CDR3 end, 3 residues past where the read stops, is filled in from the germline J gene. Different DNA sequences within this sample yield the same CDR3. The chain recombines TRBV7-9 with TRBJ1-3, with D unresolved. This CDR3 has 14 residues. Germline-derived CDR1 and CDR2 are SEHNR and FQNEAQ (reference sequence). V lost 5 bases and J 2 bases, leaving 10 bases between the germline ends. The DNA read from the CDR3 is TGTGCCAGCAGCCCCAGCGTCGCTGGAAACACC. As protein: CASSPSVAGNT. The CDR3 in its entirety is CASSPSVAGNTIYF.

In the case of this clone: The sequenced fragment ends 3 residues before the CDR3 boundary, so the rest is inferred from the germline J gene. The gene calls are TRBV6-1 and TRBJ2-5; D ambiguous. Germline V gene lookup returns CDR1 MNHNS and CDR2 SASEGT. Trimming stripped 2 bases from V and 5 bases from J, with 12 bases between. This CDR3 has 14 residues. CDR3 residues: CASSELAQYETQYF. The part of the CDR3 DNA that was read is TGTGCCAGCAGTGAATTGGCCCAGTACGAGACC.

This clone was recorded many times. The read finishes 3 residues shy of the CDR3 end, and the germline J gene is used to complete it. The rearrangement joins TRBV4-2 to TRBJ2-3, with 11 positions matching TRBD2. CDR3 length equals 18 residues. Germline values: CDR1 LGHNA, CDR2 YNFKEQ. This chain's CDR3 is CASSQGLAGSPMGETQYF. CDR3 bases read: TGTGCCAGCAGCCAAGGACTAGCGGGAAGTCCGATGGGGGAGACG.

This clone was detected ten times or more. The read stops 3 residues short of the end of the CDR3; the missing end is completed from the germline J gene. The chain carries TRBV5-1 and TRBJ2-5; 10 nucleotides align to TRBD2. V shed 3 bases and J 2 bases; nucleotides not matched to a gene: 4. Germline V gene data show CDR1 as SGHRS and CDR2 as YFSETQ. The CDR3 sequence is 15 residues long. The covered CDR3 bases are TGCGCCAGCAGCTCCGGACTAGCGGTGCAAGAGACC. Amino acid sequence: CASSSGLAVQET. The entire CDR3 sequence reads CASSSGLAVQETQYF.

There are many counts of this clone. CDR3 bases read: TGTGCCAGCAGCCCAGGGAGTCACTCCTACAATGAG. Its protein is CASSPGSHSYNE. The complete CDR3 reads CASSPGSHSYNEQFF. This rearrangement joins TRBV7-9 to TRBJ2-1; D possibly uses TRBD1 or TRBD2 (5 bases each). The read ends 3 residues before the CDR3 terminus; that terminus is restored from the germline J gene. The CDR3 runs to 15 residues. Germline CDR1 reads SEHNR; CDR2 reads FQNEAQ (reference sequence). V lost 5 bases, J lost 0 bases, and 11 bases lay in between.

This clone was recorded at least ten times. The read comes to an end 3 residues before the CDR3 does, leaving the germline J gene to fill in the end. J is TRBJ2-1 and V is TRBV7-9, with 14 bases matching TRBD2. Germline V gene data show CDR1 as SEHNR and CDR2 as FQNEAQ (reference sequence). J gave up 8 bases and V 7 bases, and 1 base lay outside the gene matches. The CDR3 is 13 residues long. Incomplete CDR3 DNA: TGTGCCAGCAAGGGACTAGCGGGAGATGAG. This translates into CASKGLAGDE. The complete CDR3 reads CASKGLAGDEQFF. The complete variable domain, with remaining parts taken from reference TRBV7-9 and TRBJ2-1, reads DTGVSQNPRHKITKRGQNVTFRCDPISEHNRLYWYRQTLGQGPEFLTYFQNEAQLEKSRLLSDRFSAERPKGSFSTLEIQRTEQGDSAMYLCASKGLAGDEQFFGPGTRLTVL.

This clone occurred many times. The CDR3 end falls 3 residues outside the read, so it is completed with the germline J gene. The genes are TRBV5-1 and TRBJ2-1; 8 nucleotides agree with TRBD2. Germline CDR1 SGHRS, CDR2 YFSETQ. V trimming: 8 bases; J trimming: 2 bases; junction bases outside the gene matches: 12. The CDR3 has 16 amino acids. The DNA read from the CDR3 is TGCGCCAGTAGAACACTGCCGGGACTAGCCTACAATGAG. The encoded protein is CASRTLPGLAYNE. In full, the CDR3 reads CASRTLPGLAYNEQFF.

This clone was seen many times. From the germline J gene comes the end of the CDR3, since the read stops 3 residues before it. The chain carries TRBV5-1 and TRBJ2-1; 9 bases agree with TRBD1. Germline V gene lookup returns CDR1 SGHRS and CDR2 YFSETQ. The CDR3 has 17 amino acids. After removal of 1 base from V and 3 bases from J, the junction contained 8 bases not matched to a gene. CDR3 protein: CASSLFTRTGDYNEQFF. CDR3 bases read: TGCGCCAGCAGCTTGTTTACGCGGACAGGGGACTACAATGAG.

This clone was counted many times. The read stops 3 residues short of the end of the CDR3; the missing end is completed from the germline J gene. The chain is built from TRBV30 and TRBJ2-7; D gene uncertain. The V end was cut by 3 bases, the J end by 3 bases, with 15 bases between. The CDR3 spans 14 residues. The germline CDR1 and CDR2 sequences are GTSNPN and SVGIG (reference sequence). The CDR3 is CAWRRGNDNYEQYF. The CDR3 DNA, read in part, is TGTGCCTGGAGGCGCGGCAACGATAACTACGAG.

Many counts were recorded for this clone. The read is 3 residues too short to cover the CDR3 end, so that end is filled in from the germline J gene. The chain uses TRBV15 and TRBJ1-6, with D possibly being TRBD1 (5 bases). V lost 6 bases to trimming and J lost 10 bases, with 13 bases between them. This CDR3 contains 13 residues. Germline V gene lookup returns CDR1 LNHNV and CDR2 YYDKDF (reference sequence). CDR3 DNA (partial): TGTGCCACCAGGGGTGAGGGGAGCTCACCC. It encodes CATRGEGSSP. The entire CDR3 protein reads CATRGEGSSPLHF.

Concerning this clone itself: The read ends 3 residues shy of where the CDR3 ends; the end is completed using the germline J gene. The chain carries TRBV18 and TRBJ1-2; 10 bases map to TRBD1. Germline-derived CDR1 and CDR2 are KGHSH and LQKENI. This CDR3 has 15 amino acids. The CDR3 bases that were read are TGTGCCAGCTCACCACCGAGACAGGGGGCCAATGAC. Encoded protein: CASSPPRQGAND. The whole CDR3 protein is CASSPPRQGANDYTF.

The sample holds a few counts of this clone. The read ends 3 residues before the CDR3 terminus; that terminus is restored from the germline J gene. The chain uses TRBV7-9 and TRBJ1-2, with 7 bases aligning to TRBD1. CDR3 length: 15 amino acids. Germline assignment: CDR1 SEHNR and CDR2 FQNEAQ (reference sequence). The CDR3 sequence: CASSSQGPNYNDYTF. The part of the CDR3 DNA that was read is TGTGCCAGCAGCTCACAGGGGCCGAACTACAATGAC.

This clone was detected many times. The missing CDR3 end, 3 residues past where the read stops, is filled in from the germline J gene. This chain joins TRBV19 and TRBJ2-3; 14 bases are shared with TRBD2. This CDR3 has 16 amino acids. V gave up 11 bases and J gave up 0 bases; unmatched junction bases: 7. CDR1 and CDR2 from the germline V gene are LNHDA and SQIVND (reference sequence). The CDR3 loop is CASRLAGGPSTDTQYF. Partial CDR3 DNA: TGTGCCTCCAGACTAGCGGGAGGGCCTAGCACAGATACG.

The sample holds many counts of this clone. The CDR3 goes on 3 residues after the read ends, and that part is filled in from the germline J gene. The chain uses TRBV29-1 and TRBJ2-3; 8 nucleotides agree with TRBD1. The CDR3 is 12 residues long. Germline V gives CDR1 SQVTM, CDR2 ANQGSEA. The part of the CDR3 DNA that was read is TGCAGCGTTGACAGGGGGCGAGAGACG. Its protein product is CSVDRGRET. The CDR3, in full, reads CSVDRGRETQYF.

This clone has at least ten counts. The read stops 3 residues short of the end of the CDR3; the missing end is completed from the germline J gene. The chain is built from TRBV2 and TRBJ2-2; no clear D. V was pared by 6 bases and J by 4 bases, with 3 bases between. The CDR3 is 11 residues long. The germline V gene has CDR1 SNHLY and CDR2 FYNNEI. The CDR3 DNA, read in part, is TGTGCCAGCAGACTCACCGGGGAG. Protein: CASRLTGE. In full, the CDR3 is CASRLTGELFF.

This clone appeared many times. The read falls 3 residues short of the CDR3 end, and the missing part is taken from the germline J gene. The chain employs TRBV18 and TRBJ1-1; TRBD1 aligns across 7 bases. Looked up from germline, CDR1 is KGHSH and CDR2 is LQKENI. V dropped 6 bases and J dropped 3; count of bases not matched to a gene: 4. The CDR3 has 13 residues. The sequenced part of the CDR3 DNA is TGTGCCAGCTCGGCAGGGGGTTACACTGAA. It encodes CASSAGGYTE. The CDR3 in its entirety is CASSAGGYTEAFF.